This TCR beta chain is drawn from a study of blood T cell repertoires in COVID-19. As processed by the authors: The authors estimated nucleated cell counts from reference gene primer amplification. Only in-frame clones appear in the TCRdb table, and some are missing; sequencing was by immunoSEQ multiplex PCR. The DNA was the basis for D and trimming; V, J and clone size are from that table. Of about 180,000 clones listed, around nine tenths are singletons. CDR3 length: 12 residues. Trimming removed 8 bases from V and 8 bases from J; junction bases left unmatched: 6. Germline V gene lookup returns CDR1 SNHLY and CDR2 FYNNEI.

The sample was peripheral blood. V is TRBV2 and J is TRBJ2-1, with 7 bases aligning to TRBD1. The source is a woman in her seventies with COVID-19, enrolled during active disease. CDR3 sequence: CASEGQVDEQFF. The CDR3 bases are TGTGCCAGCGAAGGACAGGTCGATGAGCAGTTCTTC.